Given below is one TCR beta chain in context. Antigen: not known. This sample was included in a study of cytomegalovirus exposure and HLA in healthy donors. Findings and limits, study-wide: HLA alleles showed associations with 15,000 to 20,000 TCR beta sequences in a later analysis, at a 0.05 false discovery rate. Reports credit the classifier with highly specific, highly sensitive diagnosis of cytomegalovirus status. In vitro experiments confirmed that three CMV-associated chains were specific for CMV antigens.

PCR employed 60 Vbeta and 13 Jbeta primers. Using immunoSEQ multiplex PCR, the repertoire was profiled, and TCRdb retains in-frame clones only, with some absent. The data contain some 160,000 clones, 70% to 90% of them seen just once; the ten biggest clones take up 4.3%. V lost 7 bases and J lost 5; bases outside the gene matches: 9. This CDR3 is built from 14 residues. Per the germline V gene, CDR1 is MNHNS and CDR2 is SASEGT. The sequencing sample was made of PBMCs. This clonotype was sampled from a woman aged 35 to 49 in good health and CMV-seropositive. The chain links TRBV6-1 to TRBJ2-7, with 9 bases fitting TRBD1. The CDR3 nucleotides read TGTGCCAGCACAAAGGGACAGGGCTACAACGAGCAGTACTTC. Translating it yields CASTKGQGYNEQYF.